A selection of T cell receptor beta chains follows, all from one sample in a study of regulatory and conventional T cells in RAG deficiency. Sequenced by immunoSEQ multiplex PCR; TCRdb stores in-frame clones only, minus some. The profile covers 30,000 to 40,000 clones, with about 89% appearing a single time and roughly an eighth taken by the ten largest. The same sample was also used in a study of regulatory T cells.

Material for sequencing was CD8+ T cells sorted from blood. The receptors were sampled from a human donor in good health. CDR3s include the opening cysteine and the closing phenylalanine or tryptophan. The D gene is left open where the match is weak. Only some rows state a clone size, as once, few, many or a class for expanded clones.

>once|TRBJ2-7|TRBV6-1|TRBD2
TGTGCCAGCAGTGAAGCCCTAGCGGTCGAGCAGTACTTC
CASSEALAVEQYF
>NA|TRBJ2-5|TRBV4-1|NA
TGCGCCAGCAGCCAAGAAGAGCAGTACCAAGAGACCCAGTACTTC
CASSQEEQYQETQYF
>NA|TRBJ1-1|TRBV6-5|NA
TGTGCCAGCAGTCCCGGGACGGAAGCTTTCTTT
CASSPGTEAFF
>NA|TRBJ1-4|TRBV18|TRBD1
TGTGCCAGCTCACCCCTCGGGACAGCCAAGAATGAAAAACTGTTTTTT
CASSPLGTAKNEKLFF
>NA|TRBJ2-1|TRBV11-2|NA
TGTGCCAGCAGCTTAGATGGCCGGATGTACAATGAGCAGTTCTTC
CASSLDGRMYNEQFF
>NA|TRBJ1-1|TRBV5-1|NA
TGCGCCAGCAGCCGGAGATCGGACACTGAAGCTTTCTTT
CASSRRSDTEAFF
>NA|TRBJ2-1|TRBV27|NA
TGTGCCAGCAGTTTGCCACCGATCGAGCAGTTCTTC
CASSLPPIEQFF
>NA|TRBJ1-5|TRBV15|NA
TGTGCCACCAGCAATAACAGGGTTAGCAATCAGCCCCAGCATTTT
CATSNNRVSNQPQHF
>NA|TRBJ2-1|TRBV19|TRBD2
TGTGCCAGTAGTATACGAGGGACTAGCGGAGAATACAATGAGCAGTTCTTC
CASSIRGTSGEYNEQFF
>NA|TRBJ2-7|TRBV2|TRBD2
TGTGCCAGCGGGGGGGGACTAGCGGGCATGAGCTCCTACGAGCAGTACTTC
CASGGGLAGMSSYEQYF
>NA|TRBJ1-1|TRBV30|NA
TGTGCCTGGAGTTTGGGGGGGACGAACACTGAAGCTTTCTTT
CAWSLGGTNTEAFF
>NA|TRBJ2-3|TRBV6-4|NA
TGTGCCAGCAGTGACTCAGGCGATAGCACAGATACGCAGTATTTT
CASSDSGDSTDTQYF
>NA|TRBJ1-1|TRBV27|NA
TGTGCCAGCACCCAATGGGGCGGAAACACTGAAGCTTTCTTT
CASTQWGGNTEAFF
>NA|TRBJ2-7|TRBV10-3|TRBD1
TGTGCCAGTAAACCGGGACAGGCTTCCTACGAGCAGTACTTC
CASKPGQASYEQYF
>once|TRBJ1-6|TRBV4-3|NA
TGCGCCAGCAGCCAAAATAATTCACCCCTCCACTTT
CASSQNNSPLHF
>NA|TRBJ2-7|TRBV6-1|TRBD2
TGTGCCAGCAGGGACCCCAGACTAGCAGGGTACGAGCAGTACTTC
CASRDPRLAGYEQYF
>NA|TRBJ2-7|TRBV5-1|NA
TGCGCCAGCAGCTTACTTCTTAACGATAGGAACAGGGCCCGTGGGAGCTACGAGCAGTACTTC
CASSLLLNDRNRARGSYEQYF
>NA|TRBJ1-1|TRBV10-3|NA
TGTGCCATCAGGTCCGGGGCACCGGGTACTGAAGCTTTCTTT
CAIRSGAPGTEAFF
>once|TRBJ2-7|TRBV16|TRBD1
TGTGCCAGCAGCCATTGGGACAGGGGTATGTACGAGCAGTACTTC
CASSHWDRGMYEQYF
>NA|TRBJ2-7|TRBV5-4|NA
TGTGCCAGCAGTTCGGGCTCCTACGAGCAGTACTTC
CASSSGSYEQYF
>NA|TRBJ2-3|TRBV5-6|TRBD1
TGTGCCAGCAGCTCGTGGGGACAGGGGGCCTCAGATACGCAGTATTTT
CASSSWGQGASDTQYF
>NA|TRBJ2-1|TRBV6-6|TRBD2
TGTGCCAGTGGAGAGAGCGGGATTTACAATGAGCAGTTCTTC
CASGESGIYNEQFF
>NA|TRBJ2-2|TRBV30|NA
TGTGCCTGTGACGTCAACACCGGGGAGCTGTTTTTT
CACDVNTGELFF
>NA|TRBJ2-1|TRBV6-8|NA
TGTGCCAGCAGTTACTTGACAGCTATCAATGAGCAGTTCTTC
CASSYLTAINEQFF
>NA|TRBJ1-2|TRBV7-8|NA
TGTGCCAGCAGCTCCCTGGCCAGGGACTATGGCTACACCTTC
CASSSLARDYGYTF
>NA|TRBJ2-1|TRBV30|TRBD2
TGTGCCTGGAGTGGGGCAGCGGGAGGGTCCTACAATGAGCAGTTCTTC
CAWSGAAGGSYNEQFF
>NA|TRBJ2-1|TRBV9|TRBD2
TGTGCCAGCAGCGTAGTAGCGGGTGAGGGCACCTTCCAGTTCTTC
CASSVVAGEGTFQFF
>NA|TRBJ2-7|TRBV7-8|NA
TGTGCCAGCAGCTACCTTGGGACGGCAGCACCCTACGAGCAGTACTTC
CASSYLGTAAPYEQYF